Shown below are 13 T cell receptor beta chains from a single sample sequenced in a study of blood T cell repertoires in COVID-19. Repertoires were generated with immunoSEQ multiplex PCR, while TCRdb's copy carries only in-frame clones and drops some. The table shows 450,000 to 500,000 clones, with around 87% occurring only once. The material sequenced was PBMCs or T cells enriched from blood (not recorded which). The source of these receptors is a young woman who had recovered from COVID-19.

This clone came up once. CDR3 sequence (DNA): TGTGCCAACCCCTGGGGGGGGAATGAAAAACTGTTTTTT. As protein: CANPWGGNEKLFF. The chain carries TRBV10-3 and TRBJ1-4, with D maybe TRBD1 (5 bases). Looked up from germline, CDR1 is ENHRY and CDR2 is SYGVKD. The CDR3 loop spans 13 amino acids. Trimming removed 10 bases at V and 5 bases at J, with 14 bases between.

This chain's CDR3 is CASSPVTSGTANYGYTF. The CDR3 bases are TGTGCCAGCAGTCCAGTAACTTCCGGGACAGCCAACTATGGCTACACCTTC. The chain employs TRBV28 and TRBJ1-2; TRBD1 matches at 7 bases. The V gene's germline CDR1 is MDHEN and CDR2 SYDVKM. CDR3 length equals 17 residues. J lost 2 bases, V lost 5 bases, and 14 bases had no gene match.

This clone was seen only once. Here the CDR3 DNA reads TGTGCCAGCAGTCCCCGGGGAGATTCACCCCTCCACTTT. Its translation is CASSPRGDSPLHF. V gene TRBV27 combines with J gene TRBJ1-6; D gene unclear. The CDR3 has 13 amino acids. Germline loops: CDR1 MNHEY, CDR2 SMNVEV (reference sequence). V was cut by 5 bases and J by 8 bases, with 10 bases left in between.

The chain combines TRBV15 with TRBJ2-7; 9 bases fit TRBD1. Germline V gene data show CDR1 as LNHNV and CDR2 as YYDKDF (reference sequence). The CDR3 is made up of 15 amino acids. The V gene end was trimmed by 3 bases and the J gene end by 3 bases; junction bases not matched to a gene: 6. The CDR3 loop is CATSSDRGAYYEQYF. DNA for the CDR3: TGTGCCACCAGCAGTGACAGGGGGGCTTACTACGAGCAGTACTTC.

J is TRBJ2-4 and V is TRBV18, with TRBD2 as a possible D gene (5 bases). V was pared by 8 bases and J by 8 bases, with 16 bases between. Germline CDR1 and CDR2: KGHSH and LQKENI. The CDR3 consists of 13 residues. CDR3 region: CASAFTRYDIQYF. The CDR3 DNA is TGTGCCAGCGCCTTTACTAGATACGACATTCAGTACTTC.

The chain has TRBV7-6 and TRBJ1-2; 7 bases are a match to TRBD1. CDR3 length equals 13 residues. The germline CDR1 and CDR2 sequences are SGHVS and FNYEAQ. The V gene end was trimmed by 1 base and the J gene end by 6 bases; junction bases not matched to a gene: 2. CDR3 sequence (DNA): TGTGCCAGCAGCTTAGGACAGGGTGATGGCTACACCTTC. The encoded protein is CASSLGQGDGYTF.

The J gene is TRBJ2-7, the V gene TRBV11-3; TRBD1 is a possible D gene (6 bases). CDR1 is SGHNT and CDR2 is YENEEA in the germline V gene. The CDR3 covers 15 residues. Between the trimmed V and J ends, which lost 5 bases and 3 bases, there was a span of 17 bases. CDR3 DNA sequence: TGTGCCAGCAGCCCGGTCACAGGGTTAGTCTACGAGCAGTACTTC. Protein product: CASSPVTGLVYEQYF.

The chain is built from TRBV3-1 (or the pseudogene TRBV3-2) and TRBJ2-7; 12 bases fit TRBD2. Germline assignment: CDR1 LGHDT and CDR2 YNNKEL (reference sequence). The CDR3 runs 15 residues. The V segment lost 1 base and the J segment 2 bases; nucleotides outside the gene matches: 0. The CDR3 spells CASSQGLAGAYEQYF. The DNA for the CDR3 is TGTGCCAGCAGCCAAGGACTAGCGGGGGCCTACGAGCAGTACTTC.

The CDR3 is CASSQITGGAAETQYF. CDR3 nucleotides: TGTGCCAGCAGCCAAATAACCGGGGGGGCCGCCGAGACCCAGTACTTC. The V gene is TRBV3-1 (or the pseudogene TRBV3-2), the J gene TRBJ2-5; 8 nucleotides align to TRBD2. This CDR3 has 16 amino acids. Germline V gene data show CDR1 as LGHDT and CDR2 as YNNKEL (reference sequence). V dropped 2 bases and J dropped 5; count of bases not matched to a gene: 10.

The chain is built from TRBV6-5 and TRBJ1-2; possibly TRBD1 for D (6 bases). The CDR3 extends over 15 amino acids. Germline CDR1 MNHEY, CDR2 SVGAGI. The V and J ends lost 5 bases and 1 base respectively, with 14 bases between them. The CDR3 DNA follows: TGTGCCAGCAGTCCCACAGGGCAGCTTAACTATGGCTACACCTTC. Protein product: CASSPTGQLNYGYTF.

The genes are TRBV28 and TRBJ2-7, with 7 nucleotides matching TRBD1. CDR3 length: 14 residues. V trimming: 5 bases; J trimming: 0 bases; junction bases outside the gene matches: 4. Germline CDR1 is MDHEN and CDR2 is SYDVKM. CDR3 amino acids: CASSRGQVSYEQYF. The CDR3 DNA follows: TGTGCCAGCAGTCGCGGACAGGTCTCCTACGAGCAGTACTTC.

As DNA, the CDR3 is TGTGCCATCAGAACCGGGACTAGCGGAGTAAGCCCCAGCACAGATACGCAGTATTTT. This translates into CAIRTGTSGVSPSTDTQYF. The rearrangement uses TRBV10-3 and TRBJ2-3; 11 positions agree with TRBD2. This CDR3 has 19 amino acids. J was trimmed by 0 bases and V by 6 bases; bases with no gene match: 14. Germline V CDR1 and CDR2: ENHRY, SYGVKD.

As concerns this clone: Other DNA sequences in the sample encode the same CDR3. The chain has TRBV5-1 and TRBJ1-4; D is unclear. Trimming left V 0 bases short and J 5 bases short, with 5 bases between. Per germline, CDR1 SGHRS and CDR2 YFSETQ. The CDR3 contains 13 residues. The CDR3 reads CASSLGGNEKLFF. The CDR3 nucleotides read TGCGCCAGCAGCTTGGGCGGGAATGAAAAACTGTTTTTT.